This TCR beta chain was documented in a study of blood T cell repertoires in COVID-19. For the study at large: In each case, the material was cDNA or gDNA derived from T cells, B-cell-depleted T cells, or PBMCs.

The authors' processing: It was from reference gene primer amplification that nucleated cell counts were estimated. TCRdb's table, derived via immunoSEQ multiplex PCR, lists solely in-frame clones and lacks some. V, J and clone size reflect that table, while D and trimming were determined from the DNA. This sample yields about 250,000 clones, of which about 83% are seen a single time; 5% to 6% belongs to the top ten. The TCR sequence derives from a man older than 75 with acute or convalescent COVID-19. Input material: peripheral blood.

The CDR3 region is CASSWGTGAYNTIYF. The CDR3 nucleotides read TGTGCCAGCAGCTGGGGAACAGGGGCGTATAACACCATATATTTT. The chain links TRBV5-6 to TRBJ1-3, with 7 bases fitting TRBD1. Germline CDR1 SGHDT, CDR2 YYEEEE. Losses at the gene ends were 3 bases for V and 7 bases for J; bases not matched to a gene: 10. The CDR3 is 15 amino acids. The full variable domain, in which reference TRBV5-6 and TRBJ1-3 provide the parts outside the CDR3, is DAGVTQSPTHLIKTRGQQVTLRCSPKSGHDTVSWYQQALGQGPQFIFQYYEEEERQRGNFPDRFSGHQFPNYSSELNVNALLLGDSALYLCASSWGTGAYNTIYFGEGSWLTVV.